These 21 T cell receptor beta chains were sequenced from one sample in a study of blood T cell repertoires in COVID-19. The protocol was immunoSEQ multiplex PCR, while the TCRdb copy is restricted to in-frame clones and leaves out a portion. The sample carries 200,000 to 250,000 clones, 80% to 90% recorded once. Sequenced: peripheral blood. The source is a middle-aged man with acute or convalescent COVID-19.

The chain employs TRBV5-1 and TRBJ2-2, with 10 bases identical to TRBD1. After removal of 7 bases from V and 5 bases from J, the junction contained 5 bases not matched to a gene. CDR1 is SGHRS, CDR2 YFSETQ, per germline. CDR3 length: 14 residues. The CDR3 DNA follows: TGCGCCAGCCGACAGGGGGCACGAACCGGGGAGCTGTTTTTT. Its protein product is CASRQGARTGELFF.

V is TRBV11-1 and J is TRBJ2-2, with a tentative D call TRBD1 (5 bases). Per germline, CDR1 SGHAT and CDR2 FQDESV (reference sequence). This CDR3 comprises 15 residues. Between the trimmed V and J ends, which lost 4 bases and 4 bases, there was a span of 13 bases. CDR3: CASSSLGAGTGELFF. The CDR3 nucleotides are TGTGCCAGCAGCTCGCTTGGGGCTGGCACCGGGGAGCTGTTTTTT.

In this sample, this clone turned up once. The chain carries TRBV18 and TRBJ1-1; D call uncertain. Per germline, CDR1 KGHSH and CDR2 LQKENI. This CDR3 is 15 amino acids long. Deletions cut 0 bases from V and 3 bases from J, with 11 bases between. For the CDR3, the DNA is TGTGCCAGCTCACCACCCGCCCGACGGGACACTGAAGCTTTCTTT. Its protein product is CASSPPARRDTEAFF.

The chain uses TRBV5-1 and TRBJ2-1; TRBD2 aligns across 8 bases. The CDR3 covers 12 residues. The germline CDR1 and CDR2 sequences are SGHRS and YFSETQ. The V segment lost 4 bases and the J segment 8 bases; nucleotides outside the gene matches: 2. The CDR3 DNA follows: TGCGCCAGCAGCCCGGGGGGGTATGAGCAGTTCTTC. It codes for CASSPGGYEQFF.

V usage is TRBV6-5 and J usage is TRBJ1-1; TRBD1 is a possible D gene (5 bases). Germline assignment: CDR1 MNHEY and CDR2 SVGAGI. The CDR3 has 13 residues. V was clipped by 7 bases and J by 5 bases, with 14 bases between them. CDR3 nucleotides: TGTGCCAGCACTAATAAGGGGAGGACTGAAGCTTTCTTT. This gives the protein CASTNKGRTEAFF.

In its sample, this clone was seen a few times. The rearrangement links TRBV6-5 to TRBJ1-4; maybe TRBD1 (6 bases). The CDR3 totals 15 residues. With 8 bases removed from V and 8 bases from J, the gap between germline ends came to 21 bases. Germline loops: CDR1 MNHEY, CDR2 SVGAGI. CDR3 loop: CASFSGGGGEEKLFF. CDR3 DNA sequence: TGTGCCAGCTTTTCGGGAGGGGGTGGAGAAGAAAAACTGTTTTTT.

This chain links TRBV6-6 with TRBJ1-1; no reliable D call. The CDR3 covers 15 residues. From germline, CDR1 is MNHNY and CDR2 SVGAGI (reference sequence). The V end lost 5 bases, the J end lost 1 base, and 14 bases lay between the germline ends. CDR3 loop: CASSTPGGENTEAFF. For the CDR3, the DNA is TGTGCCAGCAGTACCCCGGGCGGGGAGAACACTGAAGCTTTCTTT.

This clone showed up just once. This rearrangement joins TRBV5-1 to TRBJ1-1; D is unclear. V was pared by 0 bases and J by 8 bases, with 8 bases between. This CDR3 spans 12 amino acids. In germline, CDR1 is SGHRS, CDR2 YFSETQ. The CDR3 sequence is CASSLAEEEAFF. CDR3 DNA sequence: TGCGCCAGCAGCTTGGCGGAGGAGGAAGCTTTCTTT. The full variable domain, rest sourced from reference TRBV5-1 and TRBJ1-1, is KAGVTQTPRYLIKTRGQQVTLSCSPISGHRSVSWYQQTPGQGLQFLFEYFSETQRNKGNFPGRFSGRQFSNSRSEMNVSTLELGDSALYLCASSLAEEEAFFGQGTRLTVV.

This clone was counted once. The rearrangement joins TRBV5-1 to TRBJ1-1; D may be TRBD1 (5 bases). V was trimmed by 7 bases and J by 5 bases, leaving 15 bases between them. Looked up from germline, CDR1 is SGHRS and CDR2 is YFSETQ. CDR3 length: 13 residues. CDR3 nucleotides: TGCGCCAGCGCAAACATAGGGGATACTGAAGCTTTCTTT. It specifies CASANIGDTEAFF.

The chain recombines TRBV3-1 (or the pseudogene TRBV3-2) with TRBJ2-7, with D unresolved. Germline assignment: CDR1 LGHDT and CDR2 YNNKEL (reference sequence). Trimming cost V 4 bases and J 0 bases, with 4 bases left between them. The CDR3 length is 12 residues. The CDR3 nucleotides read TGTGCCAGCAGCCTCCTCTCCTACGAGCAGTACTTC. Translating it yields CASSLLSYEQYF.

The chain combines TRBV7-3 with TRBJ2-1; 7 nucleotides line up with TRBD2. Germline-derived CDR1 and CDR2 are SGHTA and FQGTGA. Trimming took 5 bases from V and 7 from J; bases not matched to a gene: 8. This CDR3 spans 14 amino acids. This CDR3 reads CASSPSSGGNEQFF. The DNA for the CDR3 is TGTGCCAGCAGCCCCTCCTCCGGGGGGAATGAGCAGTTCTTC.

The V gene is TRBV4-1, the J gene TRBJ2-3; 10 bases align to TRBD1. CDR3 length: 15 amino acids. V lost 2 bases to trimming and J lost 6 bases; unmatched junction nucleotides: 5. CDR1 is MGHRA and CDR2 is YSYEKL in the germline V gene. The chain's CDR3 is CASSQPTGGDDTQYF. The CDR3 bases are TGCGCCAGCAGCCAACCGACAGGGGGCGACGATACGCAGTATTTT.

This chain joins TRBV11-2 and TRBJ1-4; TRBD1 matches 8 bases. Germline CDR1 is SGHAT and CDR2 is FQNNGV. V trimming: 5 bases; J trimming: 5 bases; junction bases outside the gene matches: 4. The CDR3 has 14 amino acids. This chain's CDR3 is CASSLRTGNEKLFF. Here the CDR3 DNA reads TGTGCCAGCAGCCTGCGGACAGGGAATGAAAAACTGTTTTTT.

The genes are TRBV6-1 and TRBJ1-2, with 9 nucleotides matching TRBD1. The CDR3 contains 15 residues. The V and J ends lost 2 bases and 6 bases, in that order; junction bases with no gene match: 7. Germline V lookup: CDR1 MNHNS, CDR2 SASEGT. This chain's CDR3 is CASSEPGQGTHGYTF. The CDR3 coding sequence is TGTGCCAGCAGTGAACCGGGACAGGGAACCCATGGCTACACCTTC.

In this sample, this clone turned up a few times. The chain carries TRBV6-1 and TRBJ1-2; D is possibly TRBD1 (6 bases). Trimming took off 0 bases at V and 2 bases at J, with 19 bases between the two ends. The CDR3 contains 18 residues. The germline gives CDR1 MNHNS, CDR2 SASEGT. The CDR3 spells CASSEAAWGQAENYGYTF. DNA for the CDR3: TGTGCCAGCAGTGAAGCCGCCTGGGGGCAGGCCGAAAACTATGGCTACACCTTC.

The count of this clone is one. CDR3 nucleotides: TGTGCCAGTAATAGGGGGGGCGTTCAAGTGAACACTGAAGCTTTCTTT. The encoded protein is CASNRGGVQVNTEAFF. The V call is TRBV19, the J call TRBJ1-1, with TRBD1 as a possible D gene (6 bases). This CDR3 comprises 16 residues. The V end was cut by 7 bases, the J end by 0 bases, with 18 bases between. Per germline, CDR1 LNHDA and CDR2 SQIVND (reference sequence).

The chain uses TRBV5-4 and TRBJ1-1; TRBD1 might be the D (5 bases). Deletions cut 3 bases from V and 1 base from J, with 25 bases between. The CDR3 extends over 19 amino acids. Germline values: CDR1 SGHNT, CDR2 YYREEE (reference sequence). CDR3 in amino acids: CASSSTRAGLSLPNTEAFF. The CDR3 bases are TGTGCCAGCAGCTCCACCCGGGCGGGGCTTTCTCTCCCGAACACTGAAGCTTTCTTT.

This clone was seen only once. V and J are TRBV27 and TRBJ1-4; 7 bases match TRBD1. V gave up 3 bases and J gave up 10 bases; unmatched junction bases: 8. In germline, CDR1 is MNHEY, CDR2 SMNVEV (reference sequence). CDR3 length: 14 residues. The CDR3 DNA sequence: TGTGCCAGCAGTTTCCGACAGGGATCAGTAAAACTGTTTTTT. Protein product: CASSFRQGSVKLFF.

Only one count was recorded for this clone. The CDR3 DNA sequence: TGTGCCAGCAGCGAGGGTCAAGAGACCCAGTACTTC. Translating it yields CASSEGQETQYF. This chain connects TRBV6-5 to TRBJ2-5; tentatively, D is TRBD2 (5 bases). The ends were cut back, 6 bases at V and 2 bases at J, with 7 bases in the middle. The CDR3 consists of 12 residues. CDR1 MNHEY and CDR2 SVGAGI come from the germline V gene.

The chain combines TRBV9 with TRBJ1-1, with TRBD1 matching 9 bases. The CDR3 runs 15 residues. The V segment lost 0 bases and the J segment 4 bases; nucleotides outside the gene matches: 4. From germline, CDR1 is SGDLS and CDR2 YYNGEE. The CDR3 loop reads CASSVEGQGGTEAFF. For the CDR3, the DNA is TGTGCCAGCAGCGTAGAGGGACAGGGAGGCACTGAAGCTTTCTTT. The full variable domain, rest sourced from reference TRBV9 and TRBJ1-1, is DSGVTQTPKHLITATGQRVTLRCSPRSGDLSVYWYQQSLDQGLQFLIQYYNGEERAKGNILERFSAQQFPDLHSELNLSSLELGDSALYFCASSVEGQGGTEAFFGQGTRLTVV.

V gene TRBV7-9 combines with J gene TRBJ2-3; 8 bases match TRBD2. The CDR3 contains 16 residues. After removal of 0 bases from V and 0 bases from J, the junction contained 2 bases not matched to a gene. CDR1 is SEHNR and CDR2 is FQNEAQ in the germline V gene (reference sequence). CDR3 DNA sequence: TGTGCCAGCAGCTTAGCTAGCGGGACCAGCACAGATACGCAGTATTTT. It encodes CASSLASGTSTDTQYF.